This is a list of T cell receptor beta chains from one sample in a study of a mutant IDH1 vaccine in newly diagnosed glioma. Measured with immunoSEQ multiplex PCR; TCRdb has only the in-frame clones, and not every one. This repertoire shows 25,000 to 35,000 clones, roughly nine tenths found once; its top ten account for roughly 20%. Their antigens are not known. This specimen consisted of PBMCs, obtained from a glioma patient whose treatment included an IDH1 peptide vaccine. The receptor set was obtained from a man aged 18 to 30 with glioma. The conserved cysteine and the conserved F or W are not part of the CDR3 here. The order of the fields is V gene, J gene, CDR3 protein.

>TRBV27|TRBJ1-1
ASSRQGPNTEAF
>TRBV6-6|TRBJ1-1
ASSPTNTEAF
>TRBV7-2|TRBJ1-1
ASSLALQNTEAF
>TRBV2|TRBJ2-7
ASSEGWGPLEEQY
>TRBV7-3|TRBJ2-6
ASSLGGGGANVLT
>TRBV30|TRBJ2-2
AWSPGTVTGELF
>TRBV7-2|TRBJ1-6
ASSFMGGNSPLH
>TRBV9|TRBJ2-7
ASSVGLTYEQY
>TRBV5-1|TRBJ1-1
ASSSRTGAANTEAF
>TRBV4-3|TRBJ2-3
ASSLRRGTDTQY
>TRBV4-3|TRBJ1-2
ASSQDIGAYGYT
>TRBV6-7|TRBJ2-7
ASTTHQGRGPLNYEQY
>TRBV18|TRBJ2-7
ASSPHGLAGGEQY
>TRBV30|TRBJ1-5
AWSPGTSLGGGRQPQH
>TRBV15|TRBJ2-2
ATSRDSVIKDTGELF
>TRBV7-8|TRBJ2-7
ASSSTGTPTYEQY
>TRBV30|TRBJ2-1
AWSFGTGGYEQF
>TRBV2|TRBJ2-7
ASMDRAFYEQY
>TRBV18|TRBJ2-4
ASSQQREGRGIQY
>TRBV4-3|TRBJ2-2
ASSQLTDGPGELF